This record concerns one T cell receptor (beta chain) sequence. It has no known antigen specificity. No base quality information exists; no much larger clone differs at one position. This specimen comes from a study of blood T cell repertoires in COVID-19 (dated by TCRdb to the early 2020s). Turning to the overall study: Samples covering the acute and convalescent phases of COVID-19 were provided by collaborators in the United States, Italy and Spain. The repertoires were released in a freely available public database meant as a resource for research on the immune response to SARS-CoV-2. Nearly every sample came with metadata listing a de-identified subject ID, COVID-19 status, age in years and sex. HLA class I and class II types, where available, came from metadata supplied by the sample provider rather than from assay-based typing. The samples were drawn from two sources: the first 160 participants of the ongoing ImmuneRACE study, and over 950 subjects contributed by 6 global collaborators. The material from the prospective study consisted of cDNA or gDNA derived from T cells, B-cell-depleted T cells, or PBMCs. The dataset comprised deeply sampled blood TCRbeta repertoires from subjects exposed to, actively infected with, or recovered from COVID-19. Here is what the overall study found, with its caveats: How much clinical and demographic metadata was included differed by source and by participant, and the metadata was provided uncurated.

The germline V gene (reference sequence) supplies CDR1 SEHNR and CDR2 FQNEAQ. Measured from the cysteine to the phenylalanine, the CDR3 is 14 residues long. Solely the CDR3 DNA is kept, with 42 bases framed from the first base. Trimming takes 5 bases off V and 6 bases off J; junction bases not matched to a gene: 7. TCRbeta CDR3 regions were amplified from genomic DNA using the immunoSEQ Assay, a bias-controlled multiplex PCR. Concerning the study's data processing: The number of nucleated cells in each sample was estimated by amplification of reference gene primers within the assay. To quantify the absolute abundance of each unique TCRbeta CDR3 rearrangement, sequence reads were collapsed and filtered. For each sample, productive Simpson clonality was calculated as the square root of Simpson's diversity index across productive rearrangements. TCRdb limited this immuneACCESS table to in-frame rearrangements with V and J called. A share of clones is missing; checked studies link under half to unresolved V genes, and the rest is unexplained. The DNA gave D and trimming, while V, J and clone size come from that table. Here the sample has about 140,000 clones; roughly 85% occur a single time. 2.5% to 3% of the sample is taken by the ten largest.

Whole blood was collected in K2EDTA tubes by collaborating institutions according to the institutions' own protocols. For TCRbeta analysis, collaborator samples were shipped as frozen whole blood, as isolated PBMCs, or as DNA extracted from either sample type. Sequences were obtained from peripheral blood. In this chain, TRBV7-9 is recombined with TRBJ2-1; TRBD1 aligns with 7 central bases. The clonotype originates from a man between 45 and 60 years old with acute or convalescent COVID-19. The base sequence is TGTGCCAGCAGCCAGGGACAGTGGGTCAATGAGCAGTTCTTC. Translated, this is CASSQGQWVNEQFF.